This T cell receptor (beta chain) was identified in a study of blood T cells in healthy people across ages. Trimming cost V 5 bases and J 0 bases; bases outside gene matches: 7. CDR3 length: 16 residues. The V gene's germline CDR1 is LNHNV and CDR2 YYDKDF (reference sequence). About 9.9 milliliters of peripheral blood were drawn from each donor. Extraction yielded at least 6 micrograms of total RNA per sample. A second PCR, run for roughly 6 to 11 cycles, used a sample-barcoded 5' primer plus a J-beta primer mix. Each TCR beta cDNA got a 12-nucleotide random molecular identifier. The yield of each sample was at least 3 million CDR3-containing paired-end reads. TCRdb fed the 5' RACE reads into MiXCR, producing one record per CDR3 protein. The table has 750,000 to 850,000 distinct CDR3 sequences, 20% to 30% seen once. The sample was also reused in another study, on T cells of mothers and their children.

The gene calls are TRBV15 and TRBJ2-1, with TRBD2 matching 7 bases. Sequencing input: blood. The receptor was isolated from a boy aged 5-17 years in good health. The CDR3 DNA is TGTGCCACCAGCGTCCCTAGCGGTAGCTCCTACAATGAGCAGTTCTTC. Amino acids: CATSVPSGSSYNEQFF.